The rows below give T cell receptor beta chains drawn from one sample of a study of cytomegalovirus exposure and HLA in healthy donors. Clones were sequenced by immunoSEQ multiplex PCR, and TCRdb holds only the in-frame ones, with some missing. The sample gives roughly 120,000 clones, roughly 90% of which show up once; about 2% is in the top ten. The sequencing sample was made of PBMCs. The receptors here all came from a woman aged 18-29 years in good health and CMV-seronegative. Both conserved end residues are part of each CDR3. The order of the fields is J gene, clone size, CDR3 length, D gene, V gene, CDR3 protein, CDR3 DNA. The D gene is left open where the match is weak. Size tells how often a clone was seen (once, few, many) or the class of an expanded clone, and some rows leave it out.

J: TRBJ1-5
size: .
length: 16
D: TRBD1
V: TRBV6-6
CDR3: CASSYAGGRGNQPQHF
DNA: TGTGCCAGCAGTTACGCAGGGGGGAGAGGGAATCAGCCCCAGCATTTT

J: TRBJ2-2
size: .
length: 15
D: TRBD2
V: TRBV7-3
CDR3: CASSLMAGGTGELFF
DNA: TGTGCCAGCAGCTTAATGGCGGGAGGCACCGGGGAGCTGTTTTTT

J: TRBJ1-2
size: .
length: 14
D: .
V: TRBV7-9
CDR3: CASRPATGWHGYTF
DNA: TGTGCCAGCAGGCCGGCAACAGGGTGGCATGGCTACACCTTC

J: TRBJ2-5
size: .
length: 15
D: .
V: TRBV4-2
CDR3: CASSLQTRSSETQYF
DNA: TGTGCCAGCAGCCTTCAGACTAGGTCTTCAGAGACCCAGTACTTC

J: TRBJ2-3
size: .
length: 14
D: TRBD1
V: TRBV18
CDR3: CASSPTGGEDTQYF
DNA: TGTGCCAGCTCACCGACAGGGGGCGAGGATACGCAGTATTTT

J: TRBJ2-5
size: .
length: 12
D: .
V: TRBV18
CDR3: CASSPPGGTQYF
DNA: TGTGCCAGCTCACCACCGGGGGGTACCCAGTACTTC

J: TRBJ1-2
size: .
length: 14
D: .
V: TRBV28
CDR3: CASSWRGGSYGYTF
DNA: TGTGCCAGCAGTTGGCGTGGGGGGTCCTATGGCTACACCTTC

J: TRBJ1-5
size: .
length: 14
D: TRBD1
V: TRBV28
CDR3: CASHQGDSNQPQHF
DNA: TGTGCCAGTCATCAGGGGGATAGCAATCAGCCCCAGCATTTT

J: TRBJ1-4
size: .
length: 14
D: .
V: TRBV28
CDR3: CASSLRGLEEKLFF
DNA: TGTGCCAGCAGTTTAAGAGGGTTAGAAGAAAAACTGTTTTTT

J: TRBJ1-2
size: few
length: 15
D: .
V: TRBV29-1
CDR3: CSVASQQALDYGYTF
DNA: TGCAGCGTTGCCTCCCAACAGGCGCTCGACTATGGCTACACCTTC

J: TRBJ2-1
size: .
length: 17
D: TRBD2
V: TRBV4-3
CDR3: CASTPKAGAGGYNEQFF
DNA: TGCGCCAGCACCCCGAAAGCGGGGGCTGGGGGATACAATGAGCAGTTCTTC

J: TRBJ2-7
size: many
length: 14
D: .
V: TRBV11-1
CDR3: CASSLDRVSYEQYF
DNA: TGTGCCAGCAGCTTAGACAGGGTCTCCTACGAGCAGTACTTC

J: TRBJ1-2
size: .
length: 16
D: .
V: TRBV7-2
CDR3: CASSFPRLSGSYGYTF
DNA: TGTGCCAGCAGCTTCCCCCGCTTGTCGGGGTCCTATGGCTACACCTTC

J: TRBJ2-7
size: few
length: 14
D: .
V: TRBV6-6
CDR3: CASSYNDRRGEQYF
DNA: TGTGCCAGCAGTTACAATGACAGAAGGGGAGAGCAGTACTTC

J: TRBJ2-2
size: .
length: 14
D: .
V: TRBV6-5
CDR3: CASSGGLNTGELFF
DNA: TGTGCCAGCAGCGGCGGGTTGAACACCGGGGAGCTGTTTTTT

J: TRBJ2-5
size: .
length: 16
D: .
V: TRBV11-2
CDR3: CASSGGLVEFGETQYF
DNA: TGTGCCAGCAGTGGAGGGCTGGTGGAGTTCGGAGAGACCCAGTACTTC

J: TRBJ1-2
size: .
length: 14
D: TRBD1
V: TRBV5-1
CDR3: CASSFQGQGSLPTF
DNA: TGCGCCAGCAGCTTCCAAGGACAGGGAAGCCTCCCCACCTTC

J: TRBJ2-6
size: .
length: 17
D: .
V: TRBV27
CDR3: CASSPLQDGSGANVLTF
DNA: TGTGCCAGCAGTCCCTTACAGGATGGCTCTGGGGCCAACGTCCTGACTTTC

J: TRBJ2-7
size: .
length: 15
D: .
V: TRBV14
CDR3: CASSLGWTPTYEQYF
DNA: TGTGCCAGCAGCCTAGGCTGGACACCTACTTACGAGCAGTACTTC

J: TRBJ1-2
size: .
length: 15
D: TRBD1
V: TRBV7-9
CDR3: CASSLDRGPSDGYTF
DNA: TGTGCCAGCAGCTTGGACAGGGGGCCTTCGGATGGCTACACCTTC

J: TRBJ1-1
size: .
length: 15
D: .
V: TRBV18
CDR3: CASSPRGGKLTEAFF
DNA: TGTGCCAGCTCACCACGTGGAGGGAAGTTGACTGAAGCTTTCTTT

J: TRBJ2-7
size: once
length: 14
D: TRBD2
V: TRBV27
CDR3: CASSFQREFSEQYF
DNA: TGTGCCAGCAGTTTTCAGCGGGAGTTTAGCGAGCAGTACTTC

J: TRBJ1-1
size: .
length: 14
D: TRBD1
V: TRBV28
CDR3: CASSFSRTGTEAFF
DNA: TGTGCCAGCAGTTTTTCTAGGACAGGGACTGAAGCTTTCTTT

J: TRBJ2-1
size: .
length: 18
D: .
V: TRBV1
CDR3: CTSSRTLLGGGRKNEQFF
DNA: TGCACCAGCAGCCGAACCCTATTGGGGGGAGGGAGGAAGAATGAGCAGTTCTTC

J: TRBJ2-7
size: .
length: 14
D: TRBD1
V: TRBV10-3
CDR3: CAISELGQGARQYF
DNA: TGTGCCATCAGTGAGTTGGGACAGGGGGCAAGACAGTACTTC

J: TRBJ2-7
size: .
length: 14
D: .
V: TRBV15
CDR3: CATSRDLGRGNSYF
DNA: TGTGCCACCAGCAGAGATCTGGGCAGGGGAAACTCGTACTTC

J: TRBJ1-2
size: .
length: 16
D: .
V: TRBV18
CDR3: CASSPGRQADNYGYTF
DNA: TGTGCCAGCTCACCGGGTCGACAGGCCGATAACTATGGCTACACCTTC

J: TRBJ1-2
size: many
length: 13
D: TRBD1
V: TRBV5-1
CDR3: CASSGTGNDGYTF
DNA: TGCGCCAGCAGCGGGACAGGGAACGATGGCTACACCTTC

J: TRBJ1-2
size: .
length: 14
D: .
V: TRBV14
CDR3: CASSYSTGTISYTF
DNA: TGTGCCAGCAGCTATTCTACGGGAACGATAAGCTACACCTTC

J: TRBJ2-7
size: .
length: 16
D: .
V: TRBV7-6
CDR3: CASSLYRDFDSYEQYF
DNA: TGTGCCAGCAGCTTGTACCGGGACTTTGACTCCTACGAGCAGTACTTC

J: TRBJ2-5
size: .
length: 12
D: .
V: TRBV7-9
CDR3: CASRGVGETQYF
DNA: TGTGCCAGCAGGGGAGTAGGAGAGACCCAGTACTTC

J: TRBJ2-7
size: .
length: 16
D: .
V: TRBV30
CDR3: CAWSAIQGKPSYEQYF
DNA: TGTGCCTGGAGTGCAATTCAGGGGAAACCCTCCTACGAGCAGTACTTC

J: TRBJ2-2
size: .
length: 15
D: .
V: TRBV19
CDR3: CASSSGVGYGRELFF
DNA: TGTGCCAGTAGTTCCGGAGTTGGGTACGGTAGGGAGCTGTTTTTT

J: TRBJ1-5
size: .
length: 14
D: .
V: TRBV19
CDR3: CASSIPRGYQPQHF
DNA: TGTGCCAGTAGTATCCCCCGGGGTTATCAGCCCCAGCATTTT

J: TRBJ2-7
size: .
length: 16
D: .
V: TRBV29-1
CDR3: CSVDKGPPGALHEQYF
DNA: TGCAGCGTTGATAAGGGACCCCCAGGGGCACTCCACGAGCAGTACTTC

J: TRBJ1-5
size: .
length: 16
D: .
V: TRBV5-6
CDR3: CASSSPREGGYQPQHF
DNA: TGTGCCAGCAGCTCCCCCCGGGAGGGCGGTTATCAGCCCCAGCATTTT

J: TRBJ2-7
size: .
length: 14
D: TRBD1
V: TRBV18
CDR3: CASSPDRGMREQYF
DNA: TGTGCCAGCTCACCCGACAGGGGGATGCGTGAGCAGTACTTC

J: TRBJ2-7
size: .
length: 16
D: TRBD2
V: TRBV19
CDR3: CASSRTSGRLILEQYF
DNA: TGTGCCAGTAGCCGGACTAGCGGGAGGCTTATTCTCGAGCAGTACTTC

J: TRBJ1-1
size: .
length: 13
D: .
V: TRBV6-5
CDR3: CASSFTGNTEAFF
DNA: TGTGCCAGCAGTTTTACAGGGAACACTGAAGCTTTCTTT

J: TRBJ2-2
size: .
length: 18
D: .
V: TRBV4-3
CDR3: CASSQASSLGLNTGELFF
DNA: TGCGCCAGCAGCCAAGCGTCATCTTTGGGACTGAATACCGGGGAGCTGTTTTTT

J: TRBJ2-7
size: .
length: 14
D: .
V: TRBV6-5
CDR3: CASSYSGGGYEQYF
DNA: TGTGCCAGCAGTTACTCCGGGGGAGGCTACGAGCAGTACTTC

J: TRBJ2-2
size: .
length: 16
D: TRBD2
V: TRBV5-4
CDR3: CASSLVGTSGTGELFF
DNA: TGTGCCAGCAGCTTGGTGGGGACTAGCGGCACCGGGGAGCTGTTTTTT

J: TRBJ2-3
size: .
length: 16
D: TRBD2
V: TRBV7-9
CDR3: CASSRTPGGTPNTQYF
DNA: TGTGCCAGCAGCCGGACGCCGGGGGGGACGCCGAATACGCAGTATTTT

J: TRBJ2-1
size: .
length: 15
D: TRBD2
V: TRBV28
CDR3: CASSLAGGSSFEQFF
DNA: TGTGCCAGCAGTTTAGCGGGAGGGTCATCCTTTGAGCAGTTCTTC

J: TRBJ1-6
size: once
length: 15
D: TRBD1
V: TRBV2
CDR3: CASGDRASYNSPLHF
DNA: TGTGCCAGCGGGGACAGGGCATCCTATAATTCACCCCTCCACTTT

J: TRBJ2-7
size: once
length: 14
D: TRBD1
V: TRBV4-2
CDR3: CASSQGQGAYEQYF
DNA: TGTGCCAGCAGCCAAGGACAGGGGGCCTACGAGCAGTACTTC

J: TRBJ2-3
size: .
length: 16
D: .
V: TRBV7-2
CDR3: CASSLARVGRADTQYF
DNA: TGTGCCAGCAGCTTAGCGAGGGTAGGACGTGCAGATACGCAGTATTTT

J: TRBJ2-1
size: .
length: 13
D: TRBD2
V: TRBV29-1
CDR3: CSAREKTYNEQFF
DNA: TGCAGCGCGCGGGAGAAGACCTACAATGAGCAGTTCTTC

J: TRBJ2-7
size: .
length: 14
D: .
V: TRBV19
CDR3: CASSISQGSYEQYF
DNA: TGTGCCAGTAGTATAAGTCAGGGCTCCTACGAGCAGTACTTC

J: TRBJ2-1
size: .
length: 16
D: TRBD1
V: TRBV5-1
CDR3: CASSQRQGEAYNEQFF
DNA: TGCGCCAGCAGCCAAAGACAGGGCGAGGCCTACAATGAGCAGTTCTTC

J: TRBJ1-6
size: few
length: 15
D: TRBD1
V: TRBV30
CDR3: CAWSDQGTDNSPLHF
DNA: TGTGCCTGGAGTGATCAGGGGACAGATAATTCACCCCTCCACTTT

J: TRBJ1-2
size: .
length: 16
D: .
V: TRBV7-2
CDR3: CASSLYLQGFAYGYTF
DNA: TGTGCCAGCAGCCTCTACCTACAGGGCTTCGCGTATGGCTACACCTTC

J: TRBJ2-7
size: few
length: 12
D: .
V: TRBV11-3
CDR3: CASSPGLGEQYF
DNA: TGTGCCAGCAGCCCAGGACTCGGCGAGCAGTACTTC

J: TRBJ1-2
size: .
length: 15
D: .
V: TRBV6-1
CDR3: CASTRDTPAPYGYTF
DNA: TGTGCCAGCACCCGTGATACCCCTGCGCCCTATGGCTACACCTTC

J: TRBJ1-1
size: .
length: 14
D: .
V: TRBV7-3
CDR3: CASSLTPGAREAFF
DNA: TGTGCCAGCAGCTTAACCCCGGGAGCTAGAGAAGCTTTCTTT

J: TRBJ2-1
size: once
length: 20
D: .
V: TRBV7-7
CDR3: CASTKKRAPGGLASNNEQFF
DNA: TGTGCCAGCACCAAGAAACGGGCCCCCGGGGGGCTCGCTTCTAACAATGAGCAGTTCTTC

J: TRBJ1-5
size: .
length: 15
D: TRBD1
V: TRBV2
CDR3: CASSEAPGQNQPQHF
DNA: TGTGCCAGCAGTGAAGCCCCGGGACAGAATCAGCCCCAGCATTTT